A selection of T cell receptor beta chains follows, all from one sample in a study of shared clonotypes between healthy human individuals. Profiling relied on immunoSEQ multiplex PCR, and the TCRdb table lists in-frame clones only, not all of them. The table records fewer than 2.5 million clones, 93% of them present only once. The sequenced sample consisted of naive CD4+ T cells from PBMCs. The receptors come from a man aged 18 to 29 in good health. Some clones in this sample may be carry-over from other donors' samples. The CDR3 runs from the conserved cysteine through the conserved F or W. The order of the fields is V gene, J gene, clone size, D gene, CDR3 DNA, CDR3 protein. The D gene is left open where the match is weak. Rows may omit the clone size; those that give it use once, few, many or a size class.

V gene: TRBV5-1
J gene: TRBJ1-1
clone size: .
D gene: TRBD1
CDR3 DNA: TGCGCCAGCAGCTTCCGGACAGGCAAGAACACTGAAGCTTTCTTT
CDR3 protein: CASSFRTGKNTEAFF

V gene: TRBV5-4
J gene: TRBJ2-1
clone size: .
D gene: .
CDR3 DNA: TGTGCCAGCAGTAACTTTGGGACCACCTCCTACAATGAGCAGTTCTTC
CDR3 protein: CASSNFGTTSYNEQFF

V gene: TRBV28
J gene: TRBJ2-1
clone size: .
D gene: TRBD1
CDR3 DNA: TGTGCCAGCAGTTTATCAGGGGGCCGGTACAATGAGCAGTTCTTC
CDR3 protein: CASSLSGGRYNEQFF

V gene: TRBV5-6
J gene: TRBJ2-5
clone size: .
D gene: .
CDR3 DNA: TGTGCCAGCAGCTTGGCCTCTAGAAACCAAGAGACCCAGTACTTC
CDR3 protein: CASSLASRNQETQYF

V gene: TRBV28
J gene: TRBJ1-4
clone size: .
D gene: .
CDR3 DNA: TGTGCCAGCAGTGCGGTTCCGGGTTGGCGTGAAAAACTGTTTTTT
CDR3 protein: CASSAVPGWREKLFF

V gene: TRBV11-3
J gene: TRBJ2-5
clone size: once
D gene: .
CDR3 DNA: TGTGCCAGCAGCTACCAGGACTCCGAGACCCAGTACTTC
CDR3 protein: CASSYQDSETQYF

V gene: TRBV11-2
J gene: TRBJ2-7
clone size: .
D gene: .
CDR3 DNA: TGTGCCAGCAGCTTCCCTCTCCTTGACTACGAGCAGTACTTC
CDR3 protein: CASSFPLLDYEQYF

V gene: TRBV5-5
J gene: TRBJ2-1
clone size: .
D gene: .
CDR3 DNA: TGTGCCAGCAGCTTCCGGGACCAGTTATACAATGAGCAGTTCTTC
CDR3 protein: CASSFRDQLYNEQFF

V gene: TRBV9
J gene: TRBJ1-2
clone size: .
D gene: .
CDR3 DNA: TGTGCCAGCAGCTCCACCCCCAACTATGGCTACACCTTC
CDR3 protein: CASSSTPNYGYTF

V gene: TRBV18
J gene: TRBJ2-7
clone size: once
D gene: .
CDR3 DNA: TGTGCCAGCTCACAGGGTCCGGACGAGCAGTACTTC
CDR3 protein: CASSQGPDEQYF

V gene: TRBV13
J gene: TRBJ1-4
clone size: .
D gene: TRBD1
CDR3 DNA: TGTGCCAGCAGCCTCGAAAGGACAGGGGAGGGCGAAAAACTGTTTTTT
CDR3 protein: CASSLERTGEGEKLFF

V gene: TRBV18
J gene: TRBJ2-3
clone size: .
D gene: .
CDR3 DNA: TGTGCCAGCTCACCAAGATTGGTTATCGGAGATACGCAGTATTTT
CDR3 protein: CASSPRLVIGDTQYF

V gene: TRBV7-7
J gene: TRBJ2-3
clone size: .
D gene: .
CDR3 DNA: TGTGCCAGCAGCACAGGGTTCGCAGATACGCAGTATTTT
CDR3 protein: CASSTGFADTQYF

V gene: TRBV7-9
J gene: TRBJ1-3
clone size: .
D gene: .
CDR3 DNA: TGTGCCAGCAGCCCCCTCAACTCTGGAAACACCATATATTTT
CDR3 protein: CASSPLNSGNTIYF

V gene: TRBV4-1
J gene: TRBJ2-4
clone size: once
D gene: .
CDR3 DNA: TGCGCCAGCAGCCAAGAGGTAGGGGCGCCCAAAAACATTCAGTACTTC
CDR3 protein: CASSQEVGAPKNIQYF

V gene: TRBV28
J gene: TRBJ2-4
clone size: once
D gene: .
CDR3 DNA: TGTGCCAGCAGTTTTGCAGAAATAGCCAAAAACATTCAGTACTTC
CDR3 protein: CASSFAEIAKNIQYF

V gene: TRBV15
J gene: TRBJ2-3
clone size: .
D gene: .
CDR3 DNA: TGTGCCACCAGCAGAGGAGGAGCAGAGAGAGATACGCAGTATTTT
CDR3 protein: CATSRGGAERDTQYF

V gene: TRBV7-6
J gene: TRBJ1-3
clone size: .
D gene: TRBD1
CDR3 DNA: TGTGCCAGCGGGGCGACAGGGGCCTCTGGAAACACCATATATTTT
CDR3 protein: CASGATGASGNTIYF

V gene: TRBV2
J gene: TRBJ2-1
clone size: .
D gene: .
CDR3 DNA: TGTGCCAGCTATCTCAGCCCCTCTCGCGGGGACTCGTTCTTC
CDR3 protein: CASYLSPSRGDSFF

V gene: TRBV5-1
J gene: TRBJ1-3
clone size: .
D gene: TRBD1
CDR3 DNA: TGCGCCAGCAGCCTAGGCCCCGGGACAGGGAACACCATATATTTT
CDR3 protein: CASSLGPGTGNTIYF

V gene: TRBV27
J gene: TRBJ1-2
clone size: .
D gene: .
CDR3 DNA: TGTGCCAGCAGTTTTGGGCCAGGGAACTATGGCTACACCTTC
CDR3 protein: CASSFGPGNYGYTF

V gene: TRBV11-2
J gene: TRBJ2-1
clone size: .
D gene: .
CDR3 DNA: TGTGCCAGCAGCCCAGGAGGATGGGGTGGTCTATGGAATGAGCAGTTCTTC
CDR3 protein: CASSPGGWGGLWNEQFF

V gene: TRBV5-4
J gene: TRBJ1-3
clone size: .
D gene: .
CDR3 DNA: TGTGCCAGCAGCTTGGATGCTGGCTCTGGAAACACCATATATTTT
CDR3 protein: CASSLDAGSGNTIYF

V gene: TRBV7-3
J gene: TRBJ2-1
clone size: .
D gene: .
CDR3 DNA: TGTGCCAGCAGCTCGGGACTCGCGGCGTTCTTC
CDR3 protein: CASSSGLAAFF

V gene: TRBV14
J gene: TRBJ1-1
clone size: .
D gene: TRBD1
CDR3 DNA: TGTGCCAGCAGCCAAGAAGTTACAGGGGGCATGTACACTGAAGCTTTCTTT
CDR3 protein: CASSQEVTGGMYTEAFF

V gene: TRBV29-1
J gene: TRBJ1-2
clone size: .
D gene: TRBD1
CDR3 DNA: TGCAGCGTTGAGCCGACAGGGGGGAACTATGGCTACACCTTC
CDR3 protein: CSVEPTGGNYGYTF

V gene: TRBV4-1
J gene: TRBJ2-7
clone size: .
D gene: .
CDR3 DNA: TGCGCCAGCAGCTCTTGGGGCCGGGACTCTAAACCCGAGCAGTACTTC
CDR3 protein: CASSSWGRDSKPEQYF

V gene: TRBV10-1
J gene: TRBJ2-1
clone size: .
D gene: .
CDR3 DNA: TGCGCCAGCAGTGAGGGCAGGGAAAGGTGGATCAATGAGCAGTTCTTC
CDR3 protein: CASSEGRERWINEQFF

V gene: TRBV7-2
J gene: TRBJ2-7
clone size: .
D gene: .
CDR3 DNA: TGTGCCAGCAGCGCTGTCTGGACCTCGGAAGAGCAGTACTTC
CDR3 protein: CASSAVWTSEEQYF

V gene: TRBV2
J gene: TRBJ2-1
clone size: .
D gene: TRBD2
CDR3 DNA: TGTGCCAGCAGCCTAGCGGGAGGGTACGACAATGAGCAGTTCTTC
CDR3 protein: CASSLAGGYDNEQFF

V gene: TRBV27
J gene: TRBJ2-2
clone size: .
D gene: TRBD2
CDR3 DNA: TGTGCCAGCAAGGCGGGAGTTAATGTCGGGGAGCCGTTTTTT
CDR3 protein: CASKAGVNVGEPFF

V gene: TRBV10-3
J gene: TRBJ2-1
clone size: .
D gene: .
CDR3 DNA: TGTGCCACGGGACCGGGGGCCCAGGGTCTCAATGAGCAGTTCTTC
CDR3 protein: CATGPGAQGLNEQFF

V gene: TRBV30
J gene: TRBJ1-5
clone size: .
D gene: .
CDR3 DNA: TGTGCCTGGAGTTACGGGATGAATCAGCCCCAGCATTTT
CDR3 protein: CAWSYGMNQPQHF

V gene: TRBV7-2
J gene: TRBJ1-2
clone size: .
D gene: TRBD1
CDR3 DNA: TGTGCCAGCAGCATCGGGACAGGGAGCTATGGCTACACCTTC
CDR3 protein: CASSIGTGSYGYTF

V gene: TRBV28
J gene: TRBJ2-7
clone size: .
D gene: .
CDR3 DNA: TGTGCCAGCAGTCCCCCGGCGGGAACCGGTAGCTCCTACGAGCAGTACTTC
CDR3 protein: CASSPPAGTGSSYEQYF

V gene: TRBV5-1
J gene: TRBJ2-6
clone size: once
D gene: TRBD1
CDR3 DNA: TGCGCCAGCAGCCGGACAGGGGCTGGGGCCAACGTCCTGACTTTC
CDR3 protein: CASSRTGAGANVLTF

V gene: TRBV29-1
J gene: TRBJ1-1
clone size: .
D gene: .
CDR3 DNA: TGCAGCGTTGAATCTGAGGACGTAGGAGCTTTCTTT
CDR3 protein: CSVESEDVGAFF

V gene: TRBV4-1
J gene: TRBJ2-2
clone size: .
D gene: .
CDR3 DNA: TGCGCCAGCAGCCCCGGGGGAGCTTACACCGGGGAGCTGTTTTTT
CDR3 protein: CASSPGGAYTGELFF

V gene: TRBV28
J gene: TRBJ1-4
clone size: .
D gene: .
CDR3 DNA: TGTGCCAGCAGCTTATCAGGGACTGAAAAACTGTTTTTT
CDR3 protein: CASSLSGTEKLFF

V gene: TRBV4-3
J gene: TRBJ1-1
clone size: .
D gene: .
CDR3 DNA: TGCGCCAGCAGCCTCCAGACAGTCTCTAACACTGAAGCTTTCTTT
CDR3 protein: CASSLQTVSNTEAFF

V gene: TRBV29-1
J gene: TRBJ2-3
clone size: .
D gene: TRBD2
CDR3 DNA: TGCAGCCACACCGGCGGGAGCTTCACAGATACGCAGTATTTT
CDR3 protein: CSHTGGSFTDTQYF

V gene: TRBV19
J gene: TRBJ2-1
clone size: .
D gene: .
CDR3 DNA: TGTGCCAGTAGTCGAATACTTCAATTTTCGCGGAGCTCCTACAATGAGCAGTTCTTC
CDR3 protein: CASSRILQFSRSSYNEQFF

V gene: TRBV4-1
J gene: TRBJ1-1
clone size: .
D gene: .
CDR3 DNA: TGCGCCAGCAGCCAAGTGGGGCCGAGCCCTGAAGCTTTCTTT
CDR3 protein: CASSQVGPSPEAFF

V gene: TRBV9
J gene: TRBJ2-7
clone size: .
D gene: .
CDR3 DNA: TGTGCCAGCAGCGTGACAGACTCCTACGAGCAGTACTTC
CDR3 protein: CASSVTDSYEQYF

V gene: TRBV27
J gene: TRBJ1-4
clone size: few
D gene: TRBD1
CDR3 DNA: TGTGCCAGCACACAGGGGGAACTGTTTTTT
CDR3 protein: CASTQGELFF

V gene: TRBV6-1
J gene: TRBJ2-7
clone size: .
D gene: .
CDR3 DNA: TGTGCCAGCAGTGAGGCCGACAGACCCTACGAGCAGTACTTC
CDR3 protein: CASSEADRPYEQYF

V gene: TRBV18
J gene: TRBJ2-7
clone size: .
D gene: TRBD1
CDR3 DNA: TGTGCCAGCTCACCACCAAAGGGACAGACCTCCGAGCAGTACTTC
CDR3 protein: CASSPPKGQTSEQYF

V gene: TRBV4-3
J gene: TRBJ2-1
clone size: .
D gene: .
CDR3 DNA: TGCGCCAGCAGCCACCTTGGAGCACAGGGTAGAAATGAGCAGTTCTTC
CDR3 protein: CASSHLGAQGRNEQFF

V gene: TRBV9
J gene: TRBJ1-1
clone size: .
D gene: .
CDR3 DNA: TGTGCCAGCACCCTCTCGGGGGAGGGCACTGAAGCTTTCTTT
CDR3 protein: CASTLSGEGTEAFF

V gene: TRBV7-3
J gene: TRBJ2-5
clone size: .
D gene: TRBD1
CDR3 DNA: TGTGCCAGCAGCTCTACCGGGACAGGGGCCGAGACCCAGTACTTC
CDR3 protein: CASSSTGTGAETQYF

V gene: TRBV7-3
J gene: TRBJ2-1
clone size: .
D gene: .
CDR3 DNA: TGTGCCAGCAGCCCACAGAGCTCCTACAATGAGCAGTTCTTC
CDR3 protein: CASSPQSSYNEQFF

V gene: TRBV25-1
J gene: TRBJ2-3
clone size: .
D gene: TRBD2
CDR3 DNA: TGTGCCAGCAGTCCCGGGACTAGCGCAGATACGCAGTATTTT
CDR3 protein: CASSPGTSADTQYF

V gene: TRBV19
J gene: TRBJ1-5
clone size: .
D gene: TRBD1
CDR3 DNA: TGTGCCAGTAGTATCCCACAGGGGGCGCAGGGCAATCAGCCCCAGCATTTT
CDR3 protein: CASSIPQGAQGNQPQHF

V gene: TRBV25-1
J gene: TRBJ1-3
clone size: once
D gene: .
CDR3 DNA: TGTGCCAGCAGTGACCCCGGGAACTCTGGAAACACCATATATTTT
CDR3 protein: CASSDPGNSGNTIYF

V gene: TRBV7-2
J gene: TRBJ2-5
clone size: .
D gene: TRBD1
CDR3 DNA: TGTGCCAGCAGCCAAGGGGGCCGAGAGACCCAGTACTTC
CDR3 protein: CASSQGGRETQYF

V gene: TRBV27
J gene: TRBJ2-1
clone size: .
D gene: .
CDR3 DNA: TGTGCCAGCAGTTCTGGGGGGTTCCACAATGAGCAGTTCTTC
CDR3 protein: CASSSGGFHNEQFF

V gene: TRBV5-1
J gene: TRBJ1-3
clone size: .
D gene: .
CDR3 DNA: TGCGCCAGCAGCTTTAACGGGCATCCCTCTGGAAACACCATATATTTT
CDR3 protein: CASSFNGHPSGNTIYF

V gene: TRBV7-3
J gene: TRBJ2-7
clone size: .
D gene: .
CDR3 DNA: TGTGCCAGCAGCACGGACGCGCGATCATCCTACGAGCAGTACTTC
CDR3 protein: CASSTDARSSYEQYF

V gene: TRBV6-1
J gene: TRBJ1-2
clone size: .
D gene: .
CDR3 DNA: TGTGCCAGCATCGCCGGGGTGGTGGACGGCTACACCTTC
CDR3 protein: CASIAGVVDGYTF